The entry below gives a single TCR beta chain sequence along with its context. Repertoires were generated with immunoSEQ multiplex PCR, while TCRdb's copy carries only in-frame clones and drops some. The sample lists 30,000 to 35,000 clones; 90% were seen once. Following autologous stem cell transplantation, relapse occurred in every patient, and exposure to brentuximab vedotin varied. Magnetic depletion of unwanted cells isolated CD4+ T cells from thawed PBMCs. The CDR3 runs 14 residues. Trimming stripped 2 bases from V and 0 bases from J, with 7 bases between. Germline assignment: CDR1 SGHRS and CDR2 YFSETQ. This record belongs to a study of PD-1 blockade in classical Hodgkin lymphoma.

Sequences were derived from CD4+ T cells from blood, sampled at baseline. The chain employs TRBV5-1 and TRBJ2-3; D is perhaps TRBD2 (6 bases). This clonotype was sampled from a human donor with classical Hodgkin lymphoma. The chain's CDR3 is CASSFGTSTDTQYF. The CDR3 bases are TGCGCCAGCAGCTTCGGGACTAGCACAGATACGCAGTATTTT.